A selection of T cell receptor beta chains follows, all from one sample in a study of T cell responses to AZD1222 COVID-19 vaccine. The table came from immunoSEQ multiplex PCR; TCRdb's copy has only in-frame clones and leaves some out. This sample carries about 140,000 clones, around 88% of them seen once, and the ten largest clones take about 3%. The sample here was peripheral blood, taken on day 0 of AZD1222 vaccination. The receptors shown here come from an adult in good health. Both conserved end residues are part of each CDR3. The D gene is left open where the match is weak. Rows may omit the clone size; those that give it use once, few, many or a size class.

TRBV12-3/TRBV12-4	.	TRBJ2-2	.	TGTGCCAGCAGAACGGTTGACACCGGGGAGCTGTTTTTT	CASRTVDTGELFF
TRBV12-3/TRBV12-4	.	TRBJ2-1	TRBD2	TGTGCCAGCAGTTTAATTGGTCGGGGACTAGCGTTCTTC	CASSLIGRGLAFF
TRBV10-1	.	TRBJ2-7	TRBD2	TGCGCCAGCAGTGAAAGGCTAGCGGCCTACGAGCAGTACTTC	CASSERLAAYEQYF
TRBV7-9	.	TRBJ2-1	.	TGTGCCAGCAGCCCCCAGGGTTACAATGAGCAGTTCTTC	CASSPQGYNEQFF
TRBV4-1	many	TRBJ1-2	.	TGCGCCAGCAGCCTACAGGCGAGGGTCGGTGATGGCTACACCTTC	CASSLQARVGDGYTF
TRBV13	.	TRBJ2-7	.	TGTGCCAGCAGCCACCCGGGGGATCCTTCCTACGAGCAGTACTTC	CASSHPGDPSYEQYF
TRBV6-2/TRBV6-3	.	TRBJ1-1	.	TGTGCCAGCAGCCCCGTTGTCCCTGAAGCTTTCTTT	CASSPVVPEAFF
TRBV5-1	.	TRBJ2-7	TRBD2	TGCGCCAGCAGCTCAGATCTAGCGGGCCTACTTCCCTACGAGCAGTACTTC	CASSSDLAGLLPYEQYF
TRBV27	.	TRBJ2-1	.	TGTGCCAGCAGTTTACGCAATGAGCAGTTCTTC	CASSLRNEQFF
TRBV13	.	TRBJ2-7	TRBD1	TGTGCCAGCAGCTCTACACAGGGGTACGAGCAGTACTTC	CASSSTQGYEQYF
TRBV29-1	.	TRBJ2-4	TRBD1	TGCAGCGGTACAGGGGGCCAAAACATTCAGTACTTC	CSGTGGQNIQYF
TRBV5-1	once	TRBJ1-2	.	TGCGCCAGCAGCGACGCAGGGGACGGCTACACCTTC	CASSDAGDGYTF
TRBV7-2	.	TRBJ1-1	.	TGTGCCAGCAGCTTCCTTAATACAGGGACTGAAGCTTTCTTT	CASSFLNTGTEAFF
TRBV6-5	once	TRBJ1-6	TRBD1	TGTGCCAGCAGAAACAGGGGGTGGGATTCACCCCTCCACTTT	CASRNRGWDSPLHF
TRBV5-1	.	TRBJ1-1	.	TGCGCCAGCAGCTTGGAGGTCTCTTCCGGGGCCGTCTTT	CASSLEVSSGAVF